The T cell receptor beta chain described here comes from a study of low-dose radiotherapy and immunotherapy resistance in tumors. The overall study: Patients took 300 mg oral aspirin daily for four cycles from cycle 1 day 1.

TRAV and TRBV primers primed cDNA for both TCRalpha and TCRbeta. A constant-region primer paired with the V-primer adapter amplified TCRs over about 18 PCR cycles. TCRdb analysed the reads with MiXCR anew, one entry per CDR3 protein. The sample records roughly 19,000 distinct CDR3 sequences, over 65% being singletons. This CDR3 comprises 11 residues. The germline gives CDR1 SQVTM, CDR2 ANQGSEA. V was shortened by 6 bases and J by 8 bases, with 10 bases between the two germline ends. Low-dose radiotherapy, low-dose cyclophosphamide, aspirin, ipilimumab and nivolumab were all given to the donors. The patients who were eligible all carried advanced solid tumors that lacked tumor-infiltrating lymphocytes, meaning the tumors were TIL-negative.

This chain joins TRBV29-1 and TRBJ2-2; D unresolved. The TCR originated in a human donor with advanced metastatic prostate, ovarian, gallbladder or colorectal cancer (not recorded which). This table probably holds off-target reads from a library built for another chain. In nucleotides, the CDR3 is TGCAGCGTCTACTATCCAGGGGAGCTGTTTTTT. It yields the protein CSVYYPGELFF.